The sample holds a few counts of the clone carrying this TCR beta chain. The sample comes from a study of Ad26.COV2.S vaccination and SARS-CoV-2 variants. Overall study: Once, or twice with 56 days between doses, Ad26.COV2.S was given intramuscularly.

Assay: immunoSEQ multiplex PCR; the TCRdb copy retains only in-frame clones and omits some. The sample records approximately 280,000 clones, more than 70% being singletons. The treatment denotes: roughly 20 received Ad26.COV2.S at low or high dose, single or two shots; about 5 received placebo; per-sample allocation not given. Day 63 following the first vaccine or placebo injection was when the samples were taken. Germline trimming cut 3 bases from V and 2 bases from J; bases unmatched to any gene: 4. CDR3 length: 16 residues. Germline values: CDR1 SGHDN, CDR2 FVKESK. This chain joins TRBV14 and TRBJ1-3, with 10 bases aligning to TRBD1. Sample: peripheral blood, taken in a trial of Ad26.COV2.S vaccine versus placebo. The TCR sequence derives from a person aged 18-65 years who received the Ad26.COV2.S COVID-19 vaccine or a placebo. The CDR3 region is CASSQAGTGAGNTIYF. The CDR3 bases are TGTGCCAGCAGCCAGGCCGGGACAGGGGCTGGAAACACCATATATTTT.